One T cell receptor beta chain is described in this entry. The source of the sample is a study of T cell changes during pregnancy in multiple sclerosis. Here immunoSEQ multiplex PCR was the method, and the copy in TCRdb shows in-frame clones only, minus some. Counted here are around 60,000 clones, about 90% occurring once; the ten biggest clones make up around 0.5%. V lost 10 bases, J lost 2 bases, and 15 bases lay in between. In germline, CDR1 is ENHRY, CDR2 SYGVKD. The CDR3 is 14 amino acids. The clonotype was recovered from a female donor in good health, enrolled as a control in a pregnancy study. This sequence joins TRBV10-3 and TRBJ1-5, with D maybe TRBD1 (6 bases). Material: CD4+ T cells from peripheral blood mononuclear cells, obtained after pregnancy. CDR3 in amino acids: CATKGGSGNQPQHF. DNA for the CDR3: TGTGCCACCAAAGGGGGTTCGGGCAATCAGCCCCAGCATTTT.